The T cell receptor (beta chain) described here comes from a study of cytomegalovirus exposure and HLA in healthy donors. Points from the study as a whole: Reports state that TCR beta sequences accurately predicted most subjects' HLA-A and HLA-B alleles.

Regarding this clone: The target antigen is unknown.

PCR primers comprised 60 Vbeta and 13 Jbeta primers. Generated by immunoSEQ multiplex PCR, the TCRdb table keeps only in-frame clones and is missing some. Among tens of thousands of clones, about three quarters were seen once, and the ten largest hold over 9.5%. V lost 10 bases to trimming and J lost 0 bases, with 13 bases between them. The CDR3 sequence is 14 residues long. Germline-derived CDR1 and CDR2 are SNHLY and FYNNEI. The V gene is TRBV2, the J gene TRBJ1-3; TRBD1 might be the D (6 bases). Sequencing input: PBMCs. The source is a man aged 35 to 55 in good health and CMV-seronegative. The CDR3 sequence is CAMDSRFSGNTIYF. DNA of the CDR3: TGTGCCATGGACAGCCGATTCTCTGGAAACACCATATATTTT.